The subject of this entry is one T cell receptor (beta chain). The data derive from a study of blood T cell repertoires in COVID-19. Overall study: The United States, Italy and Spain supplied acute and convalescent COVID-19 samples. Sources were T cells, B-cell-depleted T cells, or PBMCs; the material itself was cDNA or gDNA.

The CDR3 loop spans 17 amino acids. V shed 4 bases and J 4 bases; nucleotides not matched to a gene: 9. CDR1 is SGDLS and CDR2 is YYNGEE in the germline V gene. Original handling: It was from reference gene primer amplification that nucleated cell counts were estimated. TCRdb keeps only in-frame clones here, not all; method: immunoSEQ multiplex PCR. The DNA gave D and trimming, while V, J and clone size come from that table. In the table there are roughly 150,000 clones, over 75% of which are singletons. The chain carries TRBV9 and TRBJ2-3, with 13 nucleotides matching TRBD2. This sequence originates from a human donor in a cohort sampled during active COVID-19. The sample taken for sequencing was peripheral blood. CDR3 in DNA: TGTGCCAGCAGCCCCAGGACTAGCGGGGGTTTCGCAGATACGCAGTATTTT. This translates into CASSPRTSGGFADTQYF.